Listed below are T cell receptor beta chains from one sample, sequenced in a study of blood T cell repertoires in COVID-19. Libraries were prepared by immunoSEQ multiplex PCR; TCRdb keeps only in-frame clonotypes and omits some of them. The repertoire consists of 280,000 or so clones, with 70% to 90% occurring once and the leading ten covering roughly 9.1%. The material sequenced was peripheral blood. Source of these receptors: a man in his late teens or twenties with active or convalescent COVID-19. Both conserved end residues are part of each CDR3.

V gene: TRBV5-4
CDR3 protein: CASSRTVDYGYTF

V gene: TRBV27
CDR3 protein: CASSSFLTGELFF

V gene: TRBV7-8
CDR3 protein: CASSLAGQGTTGYTF

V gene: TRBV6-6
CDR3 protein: CASSYSADWVEAFF

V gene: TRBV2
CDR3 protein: CASREIRTGSNEQFF

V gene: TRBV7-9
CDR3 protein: CASSFGGWAGSNQPQHF

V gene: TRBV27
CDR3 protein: CASSTNWDRVLNQPQHF

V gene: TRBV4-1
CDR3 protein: CASSQTPGLAGYEQYF

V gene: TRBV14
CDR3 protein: CASSQTGGAGSPLHF

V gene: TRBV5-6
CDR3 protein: CASSFGQAPNREQFF

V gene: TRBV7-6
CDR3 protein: CASSWDYLQGTGANVLTF

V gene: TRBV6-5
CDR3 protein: CASKIAKYTEAFF

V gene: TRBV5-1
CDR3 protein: CASSEDRGQAEQFF

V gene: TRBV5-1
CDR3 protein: CASSQRQGWSEQYF

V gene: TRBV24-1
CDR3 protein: CATSETGFADTQYF

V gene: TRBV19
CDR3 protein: CASTGGQEISPLHF

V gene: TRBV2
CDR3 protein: CASSGGKGYEQYF

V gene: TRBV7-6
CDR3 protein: CASSNPFRENTGELFF

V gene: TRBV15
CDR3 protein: CATSRGPVADSNEKLFF

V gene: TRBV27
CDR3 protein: CASSLSGTGGNQPQHF

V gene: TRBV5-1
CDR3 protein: CASYRGTSGVNEQFF

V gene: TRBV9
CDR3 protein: CASSPPTSYEQYF

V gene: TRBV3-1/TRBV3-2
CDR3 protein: CASSQNEGNTEAFF